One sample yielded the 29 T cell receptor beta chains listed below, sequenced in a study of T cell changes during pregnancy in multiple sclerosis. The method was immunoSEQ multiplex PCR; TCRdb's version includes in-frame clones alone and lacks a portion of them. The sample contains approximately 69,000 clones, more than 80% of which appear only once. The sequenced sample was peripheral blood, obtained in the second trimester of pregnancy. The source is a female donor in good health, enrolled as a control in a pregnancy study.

CDR3 in DNA: TGTGCCAGCAGCGGACAGGTATTCAATCAGCCCCAGCATTTT. It codes for CASSGQVFNQPQHF. This chain links TRBV2 with TRBJ1-5; 7 nucleotides match TRBD1. The CDR3 sequence is 14 residues long. CDR1 is SNHLY, CDR2 FYNNEI, per germline. Losses at the gene ends were 6 bases for V and 3 bases for J; bases not matched to a gene: 5.

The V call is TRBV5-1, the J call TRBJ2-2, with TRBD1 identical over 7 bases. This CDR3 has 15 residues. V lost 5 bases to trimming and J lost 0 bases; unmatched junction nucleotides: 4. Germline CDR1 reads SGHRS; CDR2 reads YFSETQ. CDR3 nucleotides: TGCGCCAGCAGGCCTGGACAGGCGAACACCGGGGAGCTGTTTTTT. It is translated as CASRPGQANTGELFF.

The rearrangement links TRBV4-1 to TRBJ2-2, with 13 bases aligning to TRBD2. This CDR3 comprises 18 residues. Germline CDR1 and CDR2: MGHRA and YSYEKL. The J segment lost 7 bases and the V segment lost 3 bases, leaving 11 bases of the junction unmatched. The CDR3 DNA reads TGCGCCAGCAGCCAGGGGACTAGCGGGGCCACAGGGATCGGGGAGCTGTTTTTT. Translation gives CASSQGTSGATGIGELFF.

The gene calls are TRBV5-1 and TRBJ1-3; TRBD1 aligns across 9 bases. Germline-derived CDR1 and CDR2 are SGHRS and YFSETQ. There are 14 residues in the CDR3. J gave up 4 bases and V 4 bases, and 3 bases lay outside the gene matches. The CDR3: CASSGGTGGNTIYF. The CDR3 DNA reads TGCGCCAGCAGCGGCGGGACAGGGGGAAACACCATATATTTT.

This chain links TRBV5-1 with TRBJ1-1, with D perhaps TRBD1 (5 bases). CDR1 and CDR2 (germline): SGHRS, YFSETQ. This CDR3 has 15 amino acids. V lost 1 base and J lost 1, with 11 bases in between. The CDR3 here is CASSLTSGGNTEAFF. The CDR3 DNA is TGCGCCAGCAGCTTGACATCCGGGGGGAACACTGAAGCTTTCTTT.

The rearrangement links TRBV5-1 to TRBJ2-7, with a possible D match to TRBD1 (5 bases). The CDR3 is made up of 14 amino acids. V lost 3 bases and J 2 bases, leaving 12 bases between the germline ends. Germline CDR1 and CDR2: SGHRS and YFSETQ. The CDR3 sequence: CASSWSRDPYEQYF. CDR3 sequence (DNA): TGCGCCAGCAGCTGGAGCAGGGATCCCTACGAGCAGTACTTC. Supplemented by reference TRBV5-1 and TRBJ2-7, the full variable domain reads KAGVTQTPRYLIKTRGQQVTLSCSPISGHRSVSWYQQTPGQGLQFLFEYFSETQRNKGNFPGRFSGRQFSNSRSEMNVSTLELGDSALYLCASSWSRDPYEQYFGPGTRLTVT.

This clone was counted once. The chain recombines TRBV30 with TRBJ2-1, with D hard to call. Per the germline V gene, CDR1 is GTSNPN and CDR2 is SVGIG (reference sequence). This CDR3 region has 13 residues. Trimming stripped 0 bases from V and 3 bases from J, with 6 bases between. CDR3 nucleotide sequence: TGTGCCTGGAGTGTAACTGGCTACAATGAGCAGTTCTTC. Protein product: CAWSVTGYNEQFF.

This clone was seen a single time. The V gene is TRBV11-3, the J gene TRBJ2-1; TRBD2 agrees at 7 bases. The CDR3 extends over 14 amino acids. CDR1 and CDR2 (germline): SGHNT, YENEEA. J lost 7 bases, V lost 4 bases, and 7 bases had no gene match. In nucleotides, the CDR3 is TGTGCCAGCAGCTCTTCCGGGGGGTATAATGAGCAGTTCTTC. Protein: CASSSSGGYNEQFF.

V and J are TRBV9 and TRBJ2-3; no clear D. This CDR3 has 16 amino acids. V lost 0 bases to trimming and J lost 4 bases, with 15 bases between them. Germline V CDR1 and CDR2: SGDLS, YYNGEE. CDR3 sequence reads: CASSVDNEDWADTQYF. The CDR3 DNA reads TGTGCCAGCAGCGTAGATAATGAAGACTGGGCAGATACGCAGTATTTT.

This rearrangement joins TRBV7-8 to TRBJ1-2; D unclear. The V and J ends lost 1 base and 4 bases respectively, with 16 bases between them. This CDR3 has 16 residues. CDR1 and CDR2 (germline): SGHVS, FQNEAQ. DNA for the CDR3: TGTGCCAGCAGCTTAGGACCGTCCCGAGGATCCTATGGCTACACCTTC. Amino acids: CASSLGPSRGSYGYTF.

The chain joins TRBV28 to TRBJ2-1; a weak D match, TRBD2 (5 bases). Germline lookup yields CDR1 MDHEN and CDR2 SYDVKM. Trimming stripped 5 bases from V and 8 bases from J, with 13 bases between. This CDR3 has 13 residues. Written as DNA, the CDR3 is TGTGCCAGCAGTAGGACCCCCGGGGATGAGCAGTTCTTC. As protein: CASSRTPGDEQFF.

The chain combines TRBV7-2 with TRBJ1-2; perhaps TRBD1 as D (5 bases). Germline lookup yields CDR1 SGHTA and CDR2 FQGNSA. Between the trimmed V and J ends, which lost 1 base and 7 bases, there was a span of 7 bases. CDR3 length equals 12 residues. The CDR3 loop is CASSLGRGGYTF. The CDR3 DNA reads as TGTGCCAGCAGCTTAGGGAGGGGTGGCTACACCTTC.

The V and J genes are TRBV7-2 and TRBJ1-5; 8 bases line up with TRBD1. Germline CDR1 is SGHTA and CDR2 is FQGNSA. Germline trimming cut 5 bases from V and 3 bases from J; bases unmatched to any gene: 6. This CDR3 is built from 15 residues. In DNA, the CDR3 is TGTGCCAGCAGCCCGGACAGGGCGCCCAATCAGCCCCAGCATTTT. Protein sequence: CASSPDRAPNQPQHF.

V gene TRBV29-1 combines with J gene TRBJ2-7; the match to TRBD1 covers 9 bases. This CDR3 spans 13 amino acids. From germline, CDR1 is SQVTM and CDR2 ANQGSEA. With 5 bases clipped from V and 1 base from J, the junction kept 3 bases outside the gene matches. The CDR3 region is CSVSGQGSYEQYF. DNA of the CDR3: TGCAGCGTTTCGGGACAGGGATCCTACGAGCAGTACTTC.

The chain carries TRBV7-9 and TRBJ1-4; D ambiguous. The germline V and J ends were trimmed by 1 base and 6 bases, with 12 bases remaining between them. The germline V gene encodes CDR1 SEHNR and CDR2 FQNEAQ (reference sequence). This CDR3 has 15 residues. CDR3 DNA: TGTGCCAGCAGCTTAGGAACCGTTCGGGATGAAAAACTGTTTTTT. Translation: CASSLGTVRDEKLFF.

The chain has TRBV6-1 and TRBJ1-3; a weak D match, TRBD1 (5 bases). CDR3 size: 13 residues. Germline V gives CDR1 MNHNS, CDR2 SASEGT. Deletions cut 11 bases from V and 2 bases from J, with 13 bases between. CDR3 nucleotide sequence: TGTGCCGGTGATTGGGGGGCTGGAAACACCATATATTTT. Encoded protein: CAGDWGAGNTIYF.

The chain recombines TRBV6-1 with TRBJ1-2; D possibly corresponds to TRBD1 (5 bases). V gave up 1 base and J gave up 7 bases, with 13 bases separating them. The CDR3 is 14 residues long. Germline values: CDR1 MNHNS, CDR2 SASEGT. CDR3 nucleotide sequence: TGTGCCAGCAGTGAAGACGGGGGTCGGAGTGGCTACACCTTC. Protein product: CASSEDGGRSGYTF.

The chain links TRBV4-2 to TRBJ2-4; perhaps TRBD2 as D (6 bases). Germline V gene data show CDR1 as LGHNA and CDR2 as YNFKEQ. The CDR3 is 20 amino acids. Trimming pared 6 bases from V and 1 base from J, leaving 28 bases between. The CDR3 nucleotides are TGTGCCAGCAGTCGATCGCGGAGGGAGAGACCAGCGGCGGCCAAAAACATTCAGTACTTC. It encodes CASSRSRRERPAAAKNIQYF.

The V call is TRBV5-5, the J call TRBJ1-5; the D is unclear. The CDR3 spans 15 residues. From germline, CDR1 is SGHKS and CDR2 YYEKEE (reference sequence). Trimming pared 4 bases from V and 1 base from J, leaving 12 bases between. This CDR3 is CASSPTAGSNQPQHF. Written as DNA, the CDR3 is TGTGCCAGCAGCCCTACGGCGGGGAGCAATCAGCCCCAGCATTTT. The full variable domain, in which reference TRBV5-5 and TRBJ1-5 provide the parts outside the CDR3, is DAGVTQSPTHLIKTRGQQVTLRCSPISGHKSVSWYQQVLGQGPQFIFQYYEKEERGRGNFPDRFSARQFPNYSSELNVNALLLGDSALYLCASSPTAGSNQPQHFGDGTRLSIL.

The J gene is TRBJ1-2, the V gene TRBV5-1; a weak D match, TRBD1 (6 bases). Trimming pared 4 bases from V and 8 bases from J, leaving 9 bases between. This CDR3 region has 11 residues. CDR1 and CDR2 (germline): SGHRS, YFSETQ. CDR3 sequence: CASSLGTGYTF. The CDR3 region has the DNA TGCGCCAGCAGCCTCGGGACAGGCTACACCTTC.

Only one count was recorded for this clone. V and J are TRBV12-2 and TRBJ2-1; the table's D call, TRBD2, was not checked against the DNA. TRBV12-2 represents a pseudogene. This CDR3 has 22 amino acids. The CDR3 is CASRRGGAQGISFLGSYNEQFF. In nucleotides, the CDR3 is TGTGCAAGTCGCAGGGGGGGGGCCCAGGGAATAAGTTTTTTGGGCTCCTACAATGAGCAGTTCTTC.

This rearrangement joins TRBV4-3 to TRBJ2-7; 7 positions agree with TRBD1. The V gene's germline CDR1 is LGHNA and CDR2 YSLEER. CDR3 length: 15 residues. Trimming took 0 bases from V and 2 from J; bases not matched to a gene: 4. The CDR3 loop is CASSQDRQGAYEQYF. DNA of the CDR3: TGCGCCAGCAGCCAAGACCGGCAGGGGGCCTACGAGCAGTACTTC.

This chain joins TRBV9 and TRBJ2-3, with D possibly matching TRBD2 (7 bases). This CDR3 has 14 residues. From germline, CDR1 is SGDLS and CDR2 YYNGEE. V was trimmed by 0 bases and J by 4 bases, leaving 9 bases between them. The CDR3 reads CASSVEGGSDTQYF. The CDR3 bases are TGTGCCAGCAGCGTAGAGGGGGGGTCAGATACGCAGTATTTT.

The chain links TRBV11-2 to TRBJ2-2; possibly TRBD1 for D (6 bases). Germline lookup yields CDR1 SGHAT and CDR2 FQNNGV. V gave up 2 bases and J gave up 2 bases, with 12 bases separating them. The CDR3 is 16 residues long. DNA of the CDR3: TGTGCCAGCAGCTTACTGGGACATAGAAACACCGGGGAGCTGTTTTTT. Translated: CASSLLGHRNTGELFF.

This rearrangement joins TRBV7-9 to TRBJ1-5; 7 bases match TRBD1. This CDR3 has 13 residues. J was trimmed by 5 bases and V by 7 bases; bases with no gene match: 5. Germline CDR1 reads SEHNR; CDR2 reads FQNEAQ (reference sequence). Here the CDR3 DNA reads TGTGCCAGCACCGGACAGGTAGATCAGCCCCAGCATTTT. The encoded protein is CASTGQVDQPQHF.

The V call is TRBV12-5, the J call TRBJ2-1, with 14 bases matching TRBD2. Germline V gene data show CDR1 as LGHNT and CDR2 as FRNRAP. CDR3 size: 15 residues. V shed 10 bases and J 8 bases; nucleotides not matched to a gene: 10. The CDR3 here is CANGSGTSGGDEQFF. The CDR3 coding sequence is TGTGCTAATGGGTCAGGGACTAGCGGGGGCGATGAGCAGTTCTTC.

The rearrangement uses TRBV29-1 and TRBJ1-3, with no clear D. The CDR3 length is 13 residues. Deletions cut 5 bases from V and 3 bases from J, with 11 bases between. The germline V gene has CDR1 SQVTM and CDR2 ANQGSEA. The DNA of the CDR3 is TGCAGCGTTATTAAAAATTATGGAAACACCATATATTTT. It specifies CSVIKNYGNTIYF.

The CDR3 sequence is CASSYDRTSDTQYF. The CDR3 nucleotides are TGTGCCAGCAGTTATGACAGGACCTCAGATACGCAGTATTTT. This chain uses TRBV6-5 with TRBJ2-3; tentative D call: TRBD1 (6 bases). The CDR3 extends over 14 amino acids. CDR1 and CDR2 (germline): MNHEY, SVGAGI. The germline V and J ends were trimmed by 3 bases and 4 bases, with 11 bases remaining between them.

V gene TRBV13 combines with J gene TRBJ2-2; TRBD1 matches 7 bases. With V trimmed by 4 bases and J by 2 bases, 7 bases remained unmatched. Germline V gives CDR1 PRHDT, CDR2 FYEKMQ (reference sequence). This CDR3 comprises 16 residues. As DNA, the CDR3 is TGTGCCAGCAGCTACCACAGGGGAATTAACACCGGGGAGCTGTTTTTT. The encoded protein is CASSYHRGINTGELFF.